This T cell receptor beta chain is from a study of Ad26.COV2.S vaccination and SARS-CoV-2 variants. This sample's treatment: 15 to 20 received Ad26.COV2.S at low or high dose, single or two shots; about five received placebo; per-sample allocation not given. The samples date from day 63 after the first vaccine or placebo injection. Whoever gave the sample was an adult aged 18-55 years in Boston. Produced via immunoSEQ multiplex PCR; TCRdb's table is partial and in-frame only. This sample has about 350,000 clones, with around 88% found just once. In the case of this clone: The antigen is not known.

The study, taken as a whole, reports: Recipients of either vaccine or placebo displayed similar breadth of non-spike TCRs. Reportedly, after vaccination the spike-specific CD8+ and CD4+ T cell responses displayed substantial breadth.

V was shortened by 5 bases and J by 6 bases, with 23 bases between the two germline ends. Germline-derived CDR1 and CDR2 are MDHEN and SYDVKM. This CDR3 has 16 residues. Here the sequenced sample was peripheral blood, taken in a trial of Ad26.COV2.S vaccine versus placebo. The V and J genes are TRBV28 and TRBJ2-7, with D unresolved. The source is a person aged 18-65 years who received the Ad26.COV2.S COVID-19 vaccine or a placebo. This CDR3 reads CASSPFPRFKLGEQYF. Here the CDR3 DNA reads TGTGCCAGCAGTCCCTTTCCTAGATTTAAATTAGGCGAGCAGTACTTC.